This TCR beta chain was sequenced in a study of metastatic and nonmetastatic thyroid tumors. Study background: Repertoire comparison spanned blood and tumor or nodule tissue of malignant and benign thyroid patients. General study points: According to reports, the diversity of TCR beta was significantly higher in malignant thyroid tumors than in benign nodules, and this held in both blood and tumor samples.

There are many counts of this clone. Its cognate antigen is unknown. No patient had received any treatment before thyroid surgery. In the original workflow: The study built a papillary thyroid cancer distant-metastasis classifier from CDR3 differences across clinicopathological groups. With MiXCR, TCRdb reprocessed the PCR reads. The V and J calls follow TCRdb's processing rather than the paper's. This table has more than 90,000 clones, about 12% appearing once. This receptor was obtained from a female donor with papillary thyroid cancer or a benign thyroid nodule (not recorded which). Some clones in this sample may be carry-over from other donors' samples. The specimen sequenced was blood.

In DNA form, the CDR3 reads TGTGCCAGCACCTCCTCGCCCGGGACCAGAGAAAAACTGTTTTTT. Protein: CASTSSPGTREKLFF. The chain recombines TRBV7-2 with TRBJ1-4, with a weak D call TRBD1 (5 bases). The CDR3 runs to 15 residues. The germline CDR1 and CDR2 sequences are SGHTA and FQGNSA. Trimming pared 7 bases from V and 8 bases from J, leaving 20 bases between.